The 29 T cell receptor beta chains in this list originate from one sample, sequenced in a study of patients and donors after allogeneic stem cell transplantation. Each CDR3 protein is one row after TCRdb ran MiXCR on the RT-PCR reads. The sample lists approximately 200,000 distinct CDR3 sequences; 40% to 45% were seen once. The sequencing input was blood, either unsorted or a sorted T cell fraction (not recorded which). The receptors stem from a human donor who was either an allogeneic HSCT recipient or a stem cell or donor lymphocyte infusion donor (not recorded which). It is not recorded whose cells these are; they may come from a transplant donor.

The chain recombines TRBV14 with TRBJ2-3, with 9 bases that match TRBD1. The CDR3 spans 14 residues. CDR1 and CDR2 from the germline V gene are SGHDN and FVKESK. V gave up 8 bases and J gave up 2 bases; unmatched junction bases: 5. The CDR3 DNA sequence: TGTGCCAGCGCCGGGACAGGGTTCACAGATACGCAGTATTTT. It encodes CASAGTGFTDTQYF.

The genes are TRBV2 and TRBJ1-1, with D perhaps matching TRBD1 (5 bases). CDR1 is SNHLY and CDR2 is FYNNEI in the germline V gene. This CDR3 spans 12 amino acids. Trimming cost V 2 bases and J 6 bases, with 7 bases left between them. The CDR3 DNA reads as TGTGCCAGCAGTGAAAGGGGTTCTGAAGCTTTCTTT. This gives the protein CASSERGSEAFF.

This clonotype was seen more than once but under ten times. The J gene is TRBJ1-2, the V gene TRBV12-3 or TRBV12-4, with a possible D match to TRBD1 (6 bases). The CDR3 runs 13 residues. Trimming pared 3 bases from V and 7 bases from J, leaving 12 bases between. In DNA, the CDR3 is TGTGCCAGCAGTTTTCAACAGGGCCGTGGCTACACCTTC. The encoded protein is CASSFQQGRGYTF.

The chain links TRBV5-1 to TRBJ2-1; no firm D call. V was clipped by 4 bases and J by 4 bases, with 12 bases between them. CDR3 length equals 14 residues. Germline V lookup: CDR1 SGHRS, CDR2 YFSETQ. The CDR3 is CASSTRLEYNEQFF. CDR3 in DNA: TGCGCCAGCAGCACTCGCCTAGAGTACAATGAGCAGTTCTTC.

The chain is built from TRBV15 and TRBJ1-2; D unresolved. The CDR3 sequence is 13 residues long. Between the trimmed V and J ends, which lost 5 bases and 4 bases, there was a span of 11 bases. Germline-derived CDR1 and CDR2 are LNHNV and YYDKDF (reference sequence). CDR3 in amino acids: CATSRGELYGYTF. The CDR3 region has the DNA TGTGCCACCAGCCGCGGTGAGCTCTATGGCTACACCTTC.

This clonotype was observed a handful of times. Mismatch with germline at one junction end may stem from a read error. The chain has TRBV7-7 and TRBJ2-1, with unresolved D. The CDR3 runs to 13 residues. The germline V gene has CDR1 SSHAT and CDR2 FNYEAQ (reference sequence). The CDR3 DNA is TGTGCTAGCAGCTTTTCTCGACACAATGAGCAGTTCTTC. Protein sequence: CASSFSRHNEQFF.

This clonotype was observed a few times. The V and J genes are TRBV12-3 or TRBV12-4 and TRBJ1-6, with D hard to call. The CDR3 spans 13 residues. Trimming cost V 3 bases and J 15 bases, with 15 bases left between them. The chain's CDR3 is CASSFVVGPVLHF. The CDR3 coding sequence is TGTGCCAGCAGTTTTGTAGTCGGACCGGTCCTCCACTTT.

The sample holds many counts of this clonotype. V gene TRBV5-1 combines with J gene TRBJ2-7; D is uncertain. Trimming took off 2 bases at V and 3 bases at J, with 6 bases between the two ends. The V gene's germline CDR1 is SGHRS and CDR2 YFSETQ. The CDR3 covers 12 residues. CDR3 residues: CASSFDNYEQYF. The CDR3 DNA follows: TGCGCCAGCAGCTTCGACAACTACGAGCAGTACTTC. Combining the CDR3 with reference TRBV5-1 and TRBJ2-7 gives the whole variable domain KAGVTQTPRYLIKTRGQQVTLSCSPISGHRSVSWYQQTPGQGLQFLFEYFSETQRNKGNFPGRFSGRQFSNSRSEMNVSTLELGDSALYLCASSFDNYEQYFGPGTRLTVT.

There are a few counts of this clonotype. This chain connects TRBV12-3 or TRBV12-4 to TRBJ2-3, with TRBD2 matching 7 bases. J gave up 6 bases and V 3 bases, and 0 bases lay outside the gene matches. This CDR3 has 12 amino acids. The CDR3 DNA follows: TGTGCCAGCAGTTTGCGGGGGGATACGCAGTATTTT. It specifies CASSLRGDTQYF.

The sample holds a few counts of this clonotype. The V gene is TRBV20-1, the J gene TRBJ1-4, with TRBD1 identical over 7 bases. V was pared by 5 bases and J by 7 bases, with 10 bases of the junction left unmatched. This CDR3 is 14 amino acids long. From germline, CDR1 is DFQATT and CDR2 SNEGSKA (reference sequence). In nucleotides, the CDR3 is TGCAGTGCTGCCAAGACAGGGAGGTTTGAAAAACTGTTTTTT. Residues: CSAAKTGRFEKLFF.

The chain is built from TRBV6-5 and TRBJ2-5, with 8 bases matching TRBD2. The germline V gene encodes CDR1 MNHEY and CDR2 SVGAGI. This CDR3 comprises 16 residues. After removal of 5 bases from V and 5 bases from J, the junction contained 13 bases not matched to a gene. The CDR3 bases are TGTGCCAGCAGTCCCCTGCTTGGACTAGCTGACGAGACCCAGTACTTC. It encodes CASSPLLGLADETQYF.

Many counts were recorded for this clonotype. J is TRBJ1-1 and V is TRBV12-3 or TRBV12-4; possibly TRBD1 for D (5 bases). This CDR3 is built from 14 residues. V lost 5 bases and J 3 bases, leaving 13 bases between the germline ends. The CDR3 DNA follows: TGTGCCAGCAGTCCCCCCGGCAGGGACACTGAAGCTTTCTTT. Translated, it gives CASSPPGRDTEAFF.

The genes are TRBV6-2 or TRBV6-3 and TRBJ2-1, with TRBD2 identical over 12 bases. Trimming cost V 0 bases and J 10 bases; bases outside gene matches: 13. Germline V gene data show CDR1 as MNHEY and CDR2 as SVGEGT. This CDR3 comprises 18 residues. The CDR3 sequence: CASSYSPSTSGRRWEQFF. CDR3 nucleotides: TGTGCCAGCAGTTACTCCCCTTCGACTAGCGGGAGAAGGTGGGAGCAGTTCTTC.

This clonotype was counted a few times. The V and J genes are TRBV7-9 and TRBJ1-1; 7 nucleotides line up with TRBD1. The germline gives CDR1 SEHNR, CDR2 FQNEAQ (reference sequence). J lost 0 bases, V lost 5 bases, and 12 bases had no gene match. The CDR3 sequence is 17 residues long. CDR3 region: CASSPLAGTAMNTEAFF. As DNA, the CDR3 is TGTGCCAGCAGCCCACTCGCCGGGACAGCCATGAACACTGAAGCTTTCTTT.

The rearrangement uses TRBV6-2 or TRBV6-3 and TRBJ1-2; 7 bases line up with TRBD1. Losses at the gene ends were 2 bases for V and 3 bases for J; bases not matched to a gene: 12. This CDR3 is built from 17 residues. CDR1 is MNHEY, CDR2 SVGEGT, per germline. The CDR3 here is CASSYNFGQENYYGYTF. CDR3 sequence (DNA): TGTGCCAGCAGTTACAACTTTGGACAGGAGAATTACTATGGCTACACCTTC.

The chain is built from TRBV5-1 and TRBJ2-5; 9 positions match TRBD2. V gave up 1 base and J gave up 2 bases; unmatched junction bases: 6. CDR3 length: 16 residues. Germline loops: CDR1 SGHRS, CDR2 YFSETQ. The CDR3 here is CASSLRPSGIQETQYF. The CDR3 DNA is TGCGCCAGCAGCTTGAGGCCTAGCGGGATACAAGAGACCCAGTACTTC.

This clonotype was counted a few times. The rearrangement uses TRBV9 and TRBJ2-1, with 13 bases identical to TRBD2. The CDR3 runs to 17 residues. Trimming cost V 4 bases and J 4 bases; bases outside gene matches: 8. CDR1 is SGDLS, CDR2 YYNGEE, per germline. CDR3 nucleotides: TGTGCCAGCAGCTACTCCGGGACTAGCGGGATGTACAATGAGCAGTTCTTC. It encodes CASSYSGTSGMYNEQFF.

This clonotype was detected a few times. This sequence joins TRBV29-1 and TRBJ1-1, with D possibly being TRBD1 (6 bases). Germline V gene data show CDR1 as SQVTM and CDR2 as ANQGSEA. Trimming shortened V by 7 bases and J by 8 bases, and 11 bases separated the two germline ends. The CDR3 spans 10 residues. The CDR3 region has the DNA TGCAGCGCCGGGGGCGCGGAAGCTTTCTTT. Its translation is CSAGGAEAFF.

The chain recombines TRBV9 with TRBJ2-5; D is possibly TRBD1 (5 bases). Trimming stripped 3 bases from V and 2 bases from J, with 8 bases between. Germline CDR1 is SGDLS and CDR2 is YYNGEE. This CDR3 contains 13 residues. CDR3 sequence reads: CASSADSQETQYF. DNA for the CDR3: TGTGCCAGCAGCGCCGACAGTCAAGAGACCCAGTACTTC.

The chain carries TRBV28 and TRBJ1-2, with D unresolved. Germline CDR1 is MDHEN and CDR2 is SYDVKM. This CDR3 is built from 13 residues. V lost 6 bases, J lost 7 bases, and 15 bases lay in between. This CDR3 is CASSIIPVGGYTF. As DNA, the CDR3 is TGTGCCAGCAGCATAATACCCGTGGGTGGCTACACCTTC.

The gene calls are TRBV6-6 and TRBJ2-7; TRBD2 aligns across 15 bases. Trimming removed 2 bases from V and 2 bases from J; junction bases left unmatched: 7. CDR3 length: 18 amino acids. Germline lookup yields CDR1 MNHNY and CDR2 SVGAGI (reference sequence). The CDR3 nucleotides read TGTGCCAGCAGTTACCCCGGACTAGCGGGAGGGACTACCTACGAGCAGTACTTC. Protein sequence: CASSYPGLAGGTTYEQYF.

This clonotype was counted between two and nine times. The chain couples TRBV18 to TRBJ2-5; no firm D call. V was shortened by 4 bases and J by 1 base, with 1 base between the two germline ends. The CDR3 extends over 11 amino acids. CDR1 and CDR2 (germline): KGHSH, LQKENI. The CDR3 DNA reads TGTGCCAGCTCACGCCAAGAGACCCAGTACTTC. Translating it yields CASSRQETQYF.

This clonotype has more than one count but fewer than ten. V usage is TRBV9 and J usage is TRBJ2-1; D gene ambiguous. The CDR3 length is 14 residues. Germline lookup yields CDR1 SGDLS and CDR2 YYNGEE. V lost 6 bases and J lost 5, with 15 bases in between. The CDR3 reads CASTPRLENNEQFF. Written as DNA, the CDR3 is TGTGCCAGCACCCCACGACTCGAAAACAATGAGCAGTTCTTC.

The chain employs TRBV9 and TRBJ2-1; 7 bases are shared with TRBD2. Trimming at V came to 0 bases and at J to 7 bases, leaving 10 bases not matched to a gene. This CDR3 has 16 residues. The germline V gene encodes CDR1 SGDLS and CDR2 YYNGEE. DNA of the CDR3: TGTGCCAGCAGCGTAGCCGGCGGGAGCCTGGGTAATGAGCAGTTCTTC. This gives the protein CASSVAGGSLGNEQFF.

The chain combines TRBV18 with TRBJ1-1; possible D gene TRBD1, 6 bases. Germline values: CDR1 KGHSH, CDR2 LQKENI. The CDR3 length is 15 residues. Trimming left V 0 bases short and J 1 base short, with 9 bases between. The DNA for the CDR3 is TGTGCCAGCTCACCACCGTGGGGGGCGAACACTGAAGCTTTCTTT. Translated: CASSPPWGANTEAFF.

The V and J genes are TRBV6-6 and TRBJ1-2; 10 positions agree with TRBD1. Germline values: CDR1 MNHNY, CDR2 SVGAGI (reference sequence). Germline trimming cut 5 bases from V and 3 bases from J; bases unmatched to any gene: 6. This CDR3 region has 15 residues. Here the CDR3 DNA reads TGTGCCAGCAGTCCCGGGACAGGGGTTGACTATGGCTACACCTTC. Translating it yields CASSPGTGVDYGYTF.

The rearrangement uses TRBV28 and TRBJ2-7; no clear D. V lost 2 bases and J 3 bases, leaving 8 bases between the germline ends. This CDR3 has 13 residues. The V gene's germline CDR1 is MDHEN and CDR2 SYDVKM. CDR3 amino acids: CASSLVPNYEQYF. The CDR3 DNA follows: TGTGCCAGCAGTTTAGTTCCTAACTACGAGCAGTACTTC.

The table lists this clonotype with a few counts. The gene calls are TRBV4-3 and TRBJ2-1, with 13 bases fitting TRBD2. The CDR3 is made up of 18 amino acids. Germline V gene lookup returns CDR1 LGHNA and CDR2 YSLEER. The ends lost 0 bases at V and 4 bases at J; junction bases unmatched: 6. For the CDR3, the DNA is TGCGCCAGCAGCCAAGAAGCTCGGGGACTAGCGGGGTACAATGAGCAGTTCTTC. Encoded protein: CASSQEARGLAGYNEQFF.

The chain links TRBV28 to TRBJ1-2; perhaps TRBD1 as D (6 bases). Trimming took 5 bases from V and 6 from J, leaving 13 bases between them. CDR1 is MDHEN, CDR2 SYDVKM, per germline. CDR3 length: 13 amino acids. The CDR3 region has the DNA TGTGCCAGCAGTCCACAGGGAAGGGATGGCTACACCTTC. Its translation: CASSPQGRDGYTF.